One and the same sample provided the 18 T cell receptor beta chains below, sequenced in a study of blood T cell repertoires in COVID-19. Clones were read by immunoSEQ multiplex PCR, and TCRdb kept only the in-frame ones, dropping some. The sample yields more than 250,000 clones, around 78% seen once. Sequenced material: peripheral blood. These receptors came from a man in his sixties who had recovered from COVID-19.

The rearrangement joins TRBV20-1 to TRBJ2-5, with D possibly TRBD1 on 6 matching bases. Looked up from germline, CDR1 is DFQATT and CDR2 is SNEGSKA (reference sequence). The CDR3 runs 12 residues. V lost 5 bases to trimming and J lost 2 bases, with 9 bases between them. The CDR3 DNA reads TGCAGTGCTGGTGGACAGCAAGAGACCCAGTACTTC. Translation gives CSAGGQQETQYF.

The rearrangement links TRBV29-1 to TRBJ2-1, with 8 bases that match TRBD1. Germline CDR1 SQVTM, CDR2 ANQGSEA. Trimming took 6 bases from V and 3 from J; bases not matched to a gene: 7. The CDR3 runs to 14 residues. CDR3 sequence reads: CSVENRGDYNEQFF. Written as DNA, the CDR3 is TGCAGCGTAGAGAACAGGGGGGACTACAATGAGCAGTTCTTC.

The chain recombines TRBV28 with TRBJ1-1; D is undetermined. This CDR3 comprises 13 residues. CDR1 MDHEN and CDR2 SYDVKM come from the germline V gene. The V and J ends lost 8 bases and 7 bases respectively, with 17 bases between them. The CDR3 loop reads CASPGTFGGEAFF. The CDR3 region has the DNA TGTGCCAGCCCCGGCACGTTCGGAGGTGAAGCTTTCTTT.

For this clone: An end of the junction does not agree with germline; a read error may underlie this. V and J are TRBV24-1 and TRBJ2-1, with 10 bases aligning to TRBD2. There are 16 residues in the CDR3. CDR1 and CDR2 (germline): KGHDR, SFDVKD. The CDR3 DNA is TGTGCCACCAGTGATGAGCGGGGGGGGTCCTTCAATGAGCAGTTCTTC. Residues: CATSDERGGSFNEQFF.

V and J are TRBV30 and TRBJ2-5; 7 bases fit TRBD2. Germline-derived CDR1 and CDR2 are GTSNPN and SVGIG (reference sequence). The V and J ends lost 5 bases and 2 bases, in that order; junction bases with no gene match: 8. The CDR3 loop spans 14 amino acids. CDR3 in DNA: TGTGCCTGGGTGGGCGGGAGCGGGCAAGAGACCCAGTACTTC. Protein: CAWVGGSGQETQYF. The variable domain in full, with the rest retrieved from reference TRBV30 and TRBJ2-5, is SQTIHQWPATLVQPVGSPLSLECTVEGTSNPNLYWYRQAAGRGLQLLFYSVGIGQISSEVPQNLSASRPQDRQFILSSKKLLLSDSGFYLCAWVGGSGQETQYFGPGTRLLVL.

The CDR3 region is CASSGASGRYNEQFF. The CDR3 bases are TGTGCCAGCAGTGGGGCTAGCGGGAGGTACAATGAGCAGTTCTTC. This sequence joins TRBV2 and TRBJ2-1; 11 nucleotides agree with TRBD2. This CDR3 has 15 amino acids. Unmatched junction bases numbered 3, after V lost 4 bases and J lost 4 bases. Germline values: CDR1 SNHLY, CDR2 FYNNEI. Looking up the rest from reference TRBV2 and TRBJ2-1 gives the full variable domain: EPEVTQTPSHQVTQMGQEVILRCVPISNHLYFYWYRQILGQKVEFLVSFYNNEISEKSEIFDDQFSVERPDGSNFTLKIRSTKLEDSAMYFCASSGASGRYNEQFFGPGTRLTVL.

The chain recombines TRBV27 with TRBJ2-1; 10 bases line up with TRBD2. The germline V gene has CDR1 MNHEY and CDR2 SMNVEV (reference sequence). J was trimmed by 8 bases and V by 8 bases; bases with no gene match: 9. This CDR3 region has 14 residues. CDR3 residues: CASQLAGRPDEQFF. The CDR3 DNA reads TGTGCCAGCCAACTAGCGGGACGACCCGATGAGCAGTTCTTC.

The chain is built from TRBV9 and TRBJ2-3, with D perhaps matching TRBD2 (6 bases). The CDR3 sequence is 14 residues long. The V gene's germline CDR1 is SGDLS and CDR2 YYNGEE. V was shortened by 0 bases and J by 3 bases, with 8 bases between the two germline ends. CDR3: CASSVGSGTDTQYF. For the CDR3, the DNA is TGTGCCAGCAGCGTAGGTAGCGGTACAGATACGCAGTATTTT.

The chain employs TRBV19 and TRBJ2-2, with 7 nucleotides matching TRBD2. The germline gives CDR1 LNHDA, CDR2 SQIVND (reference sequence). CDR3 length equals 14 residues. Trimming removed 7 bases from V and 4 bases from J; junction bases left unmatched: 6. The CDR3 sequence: CASTAGGGTGELFF. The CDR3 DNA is TGTGCCAGTACCGCTGGGGGGGGCACCGGGGAGCTGTTTTTT.

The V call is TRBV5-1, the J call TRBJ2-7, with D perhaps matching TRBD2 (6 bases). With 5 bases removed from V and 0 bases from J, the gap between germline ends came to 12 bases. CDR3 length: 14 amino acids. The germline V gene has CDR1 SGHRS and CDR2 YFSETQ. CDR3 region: CASSSGTLSYEQYF. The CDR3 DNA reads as TGCGCCAGCAGTTCCGGGACTCTCTCCTACGAGCAGTACTTC.

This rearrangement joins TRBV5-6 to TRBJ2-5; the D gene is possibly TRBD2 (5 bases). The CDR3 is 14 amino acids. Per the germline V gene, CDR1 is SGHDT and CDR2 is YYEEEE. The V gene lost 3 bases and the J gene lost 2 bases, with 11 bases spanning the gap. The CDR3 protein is CASSWRALQETQYF. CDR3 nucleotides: TGTGCCAGCAGCTGGCGGGCCCTACAAGAGACCCAGTACTTC.

CDR3 protein: CSVRSLETEAFF. Here the CDR3 DNA reads TGCAGCGTTAGATCTTTAGAAACTGAAGCTTTCTTT. The rearrangement links TRBV29-1 to TRBJ1-1; D is ambiguous. CDR3 length equals 12 residues. From germline, CDR1 is SQVTM and CDR2 ANQGSEA. V was trimmed by 5 bases and J by 5 bases, leaving 12 bases between them.

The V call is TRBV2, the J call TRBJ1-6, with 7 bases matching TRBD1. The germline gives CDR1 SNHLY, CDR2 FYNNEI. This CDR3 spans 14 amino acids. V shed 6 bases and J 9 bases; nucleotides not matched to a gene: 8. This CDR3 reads CASSPQGSGSPLHF. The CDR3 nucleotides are TGTGCCAGCAGCCCACAGGGGTCGGGTTCACCCCTCCACTTT.

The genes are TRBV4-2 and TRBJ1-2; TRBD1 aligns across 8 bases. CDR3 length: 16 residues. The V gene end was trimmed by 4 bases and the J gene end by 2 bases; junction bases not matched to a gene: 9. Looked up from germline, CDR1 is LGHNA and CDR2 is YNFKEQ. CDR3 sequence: CASSPQTGGRNYGYTF. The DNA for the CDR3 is TGTGCCAGCAGCCCCCAAACAGGGGGTAGGAACTATGGCTACACCTTC.

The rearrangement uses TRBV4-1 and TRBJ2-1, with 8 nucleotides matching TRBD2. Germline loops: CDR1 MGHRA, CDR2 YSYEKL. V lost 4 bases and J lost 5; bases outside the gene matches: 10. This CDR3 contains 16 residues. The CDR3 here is CASSRSGSGPDNEQFF. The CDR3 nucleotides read TGCGCCAGCAGCCGAAGCGGGAGCGGCCCCGACAATGAGCAGTTCTTC.

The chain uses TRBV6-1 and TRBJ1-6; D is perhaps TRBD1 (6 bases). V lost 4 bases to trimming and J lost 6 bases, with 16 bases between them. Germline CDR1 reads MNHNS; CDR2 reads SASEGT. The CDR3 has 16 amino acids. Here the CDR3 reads CASSGNTGTANSPLHF. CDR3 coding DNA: TGTGCCAGCAGTGGAAATACAGGGACCGCTAATTCACCCCTCCACTTT.

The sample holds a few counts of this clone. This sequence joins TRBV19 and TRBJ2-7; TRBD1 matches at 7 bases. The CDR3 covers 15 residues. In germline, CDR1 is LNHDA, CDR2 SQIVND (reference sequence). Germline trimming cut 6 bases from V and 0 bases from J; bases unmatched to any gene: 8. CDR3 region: CASSRGGTVSYEQYF. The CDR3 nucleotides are TGTGCCAGTAGCCGAGGGGGCACTGTCTCCTACGAGCAGTACTTC.

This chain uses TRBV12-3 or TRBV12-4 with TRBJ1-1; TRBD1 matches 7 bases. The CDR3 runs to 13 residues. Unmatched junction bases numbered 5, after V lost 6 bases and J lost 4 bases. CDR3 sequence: CASSLRGTTEAFF. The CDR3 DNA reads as TGTGCCAGCAGCCTCAGGGGGACCACTGAAGCTTTCTTT.